One and the same sample provided the 13 T cell receptor beta chains below, sequenced in a study of radiotherapy plus CTLA-4 blockade in lung cancer. Profiled with immunoSEQ multiplex PCR; TCRdb holds only in-frame clones, not every one. This sample has about 32,000 clones, with approximately 70% found just once. Specimen: peripheral blood, collected from a patient treated with radiotherapy plus ipilimumab. Source of these receptors: a human donor with non-small cell lung cancer who had stable disease on radiotherapy plus ipilimumab.

V and J are TRBV6-4 and TRBJ2-3; D is unresolved. The length of the CDR3 is 14 residues. Looked up from germline, CDR1 is MRHNA and CDR2 is SNTAGT. The V and J ends lost 5 bases and 1 base respectively, with 10 bases between them. This CDR3 is CASSRLLGTDTQYF. CDR3 in DNA: TGTGCCAGCAGTAGACTCTTAGGCACAGATACGCAGTATTTT.

This clone was seen only a few times. The chain recombines TRBV18 with TRBJ2-1, with 7 nucleotides matching TRBD2. CDR3 length: 17 amino acids. The V gene's germline CDR1 is KGHSH and CDR2 LQKENI. The ends lost 2 bases at V and 0 bases at J; junction bases unmatched: 7. CDR3 loop: CASSPGPSGSSYNEQFF. In DNA form, the CDR3 reads TGTGCCAGCTCACCAGGGCCTAGCGGTAGCTCCTACAATGAGCAGTTCTTC.

This clone was recorded a few times. The chain recombines TRBV7-2 with TRBJ2-2; 9 bases map to TRBD1. The junction had 12 bases not matched to a gene; V was cut back by 5 bases and J by 8 bases. CDR1 and CDR2 (germline): SGHTA, FQGNSA. The CDR3 sequence is 16 residues long. The DNA of the CDR3 is TGTGCCAGCAGCCCGGGACAGGGTCTACATTCAGGGGAGCTGTTTTTT. Translated, it gives CASSPGQGLHSGELFF.

This clone was counted only a few times. This chain joins TRBV27 and TRBJ2-7, with 7 bases lining up with TRBD1. The germline V gene has CDR1 MNHEY and CDR2 SMNVEV (reference sequence). J was trimmed by 3 bases and V by 5 bases; bases with no gene match: 7. The CDR3 is 14 residues long. In DNA form, the CDR3 reads TGTGCCAGCAGTCCTTCCCGACAGGGCTACGAGCAGTACTTC. It yields the protein CASSPSRQGYEQYF.

The chain carries TRBV7-9 and TRBJ2-2; 9 positions agree with TRBD2. V lost 2 bases and J lost 3; bases outside the gene matches: 1. The CDR3 contains 15 residues. Looked up from germline, CDR1 is SEHNR and CDR2 is FQNEAQ (reference sequence). The DNA for the CDR3 is TGTGCCAGCAGCTTACGACTAGCGGACACCGGGGAGCTGTTTTTT. Its protein product is CASSLRLADTGELFF.

The rearrangement uses TRBV4-2 and TRBJ1-5; weak D call: TRBD1 (6 bases). Trimming removed 0 bases at V and 1 base at J, with 10 bases between. This CDR3 comprises 16 residues. Germline V lookup: CDR1 LGHNA, CDR2 YNFKEQ. The CDR3, as DNA: TGTGCCAGCAGCCAAGATACAGGGCAGAGCAATCAGCCCCAGCATTTT. Amino acid sequence: CASSQDTGQSNQPQHF.

The rearrangement joins TRBV29-1 to TRBJ1-4; 9 positions match TRBD1. Germline loops: CDR1 SQVTM, CDR2 ANQGSEA. The CDR3 extends over 13 amino acids. Trimming cost V 7 bases and J 7 bases; bases outside gene matches: 7. In DNA, the CDR3 is TGCAGCGCCAGGACAGGGGCGGCTGAAAAACTGTTTTTT. Protein: CSARTGAAEKLFF.

By share, this clone ranks as medium-sized. This chain connects TRBV28 to TRBJ1-3; a weak D match, TRBD1 (5 bases). V was pared by 7 bases and J by 7 bases, with 20 bases between. Germline V gene data show CDR1 as MDHEN and CDR2 as SYDVKM. CDR3 length equals 15 residues. CDR3 amino acids: CASNTGSGWGNTIYF. The CDR3, as DNA: TGTGCCAGCAACACCGGTTCTGGTTGGGGGAACACCATATATTTT.

This sequence joins TRBV11-3 and TRBJ2-1, with a possible D match to TRBD2 (6 bases). Deletions cut 8 bases from V and 10 bases from J, with 24 bases between. The germline V gene has CDR1 SGHNT and CDR2 YENEEA. This CDR3 has 15 amino acids. The CDR3 nucleotides read TGTGCCAGCTACCTCGCGGGGCCTCAGTTGGGAGAGCAGTTCTTC. Amino acids: CASYLAGPQLGEQFF.

The rearrangement uses TRBV7-8 and TRBJ2-5; D might be TRBD1 or TRBD2, each matching 6 bases. Deletions cut 0 bases from V and 3 bases from J, with 14 bases between. This CDR3 is built from 16 residues. Germline lookup yields CDR1 SGHVS and CDR2 FQNEAQ. The DNA of the CDR3 is TGTGCCAGCAGCTTAGCTTGGGGGGCGAGCAAAGAGACCCAGTACTTC. Translating gives CASSLAWGASKETQYF.

The chain links TRBV7-6 to TRBJ2-7; perhaps TRBD1 as D (6 bases). Trimming removed 5 bases from V and 6 bases from J, with 14 bases in between. The CDR3 contains 13 residues. CDR1 is SGHVS and CDR2 is FNYEAQ in the germline V gene. CDR3 coding DNA: TGTGCCAGCAGCGTAAAGACAGGATCCGAGCAGTACTTC. Translating gives CASSVKTGSEQYF.

This clone was detected a few times. The chain carries TRBV11-3 and TRBJ1-1; D is uncertain. Germline-derived CDR1 and CDR2 are SGHNT and YENEEA. V was clipped by 1 base and J by 13 bases, with 13 bases between them. This CDR3 has 12 residues. CDR3 loop: CASSLVSGEGFF. CDR3 in DNA: TGTGCCAGCAGCTTAGTATCGGGTGAGGGTTTCTTT.

As regards this clone: The same CDR3 also results from other DNA sequences found in this sample. The CDR3 protein is CASSATGLNTGELFF. CDR3 in DNA: TGTGCCAGCAGCGCGACAGGGCTGAACACCGGGGAGCTGTTTTTT. The J gene is TRBJ2-2, the V gene TRBV7-2; 7 nucleotides line up with TRBD1. CDR3 length: 15 amino acids. Germline V gene lookup returns CDR1 SGHTA and CDR2 FQGNSA. V trimming: 5 bases; J trimming: 1 base; junction bases outside the gene matches: 4.